This T cell receptor beta chain emerged from a study of technical replicates of blood from a few donors. The repertoire was sequenced with immunoSEQ multiplex PCR; TCRdb's copy has only in-frame clones and lacks some. The table shows under 95,000 clones, with 91% occurring only once. Germline values: CDR1 SGHRS, CDR2 YFSETQ. The CDR3 sequence is 15 residues long. Trimming removed 0 bases from V and 5 bases from J; junction bases left unmatched: 7. Sequenced input: T cells isolated from PBMCs. The chain links TRBV5-1 to TRBJ1-1, with TRBD1 matching 7 bases. This clonotype was obtained from a human donor in good health. Some clones in this sample may be carry-over from other donors' samples. CDR3 in DNA: TGCGCCAGCAGCTTGGCGACAGGGCGAGGGACTGAAGCTTTCTTT. It yields the protein CASSLATGRGTEAFF.